This record concerns one TCR beta chain sequence. The sample comes from a study of control samples from healthy donors and cancer patients. This CDR3 is built from 15 residues. Germline CDR1 reads SGHTA; CDR2 reads FQGNSA. After removal of 4 bases from V and 8 bases from J, the junction contained 5 bases not matched to a gene. This table comes from immunoSEQ multiplex PCR, and its TCRdb copy is limited to in-frame clones, with some not included. The sample lists some 13,000 clones; roughly 79% were seen once. Sequencing was carried out using formalin-fixed, paraffin-embedded tissue. V usage is TRBV7-2 and J usage is TRBJ2-1; 13 nucleotides agree with TRBD2. This receptor was taken from a male donor with melanoma. Here the CDR3 DNA reads TGTGCCAGCAGCTCGGGACTAGCGGGGCTCTATGAGCAGTTCTTC. Protein sequence: CASSSGLAGLYEQFF.